The 26 T cell receptor beta chains presented below share a single source sample, sequenced in a study of T-cell memory formation after mild COVID-19 (dated by TCRdb to the early 2020s). Library preparation used 5' RACE. These reads were obtained on an Illumina NovaSeq 6000. TCRdb took the public reads, trimmed them with fastp at Q25, ran MiXCR for clone calling and kept in-frame beta chains. Rows are unified per CDR3 protein, each entry keeping the most common DNA and genes. The sample table records hundreds of thousands of distinct CDR3 sequences; more than 20% of these occur just once. The ten largest clones add up to around 12% of the sample. The source material was PBMCs or a T cell subset sorted from them (not recorded which). The source of these receptors is an adult woman who had mild COVID-19 (a few samples of this study predate the infection). The sample titles of this study are shuffled in the database, so cell type and time point are left out; the donor was told from shared clones.

The table lists this clonotype with a few counts. The V call is TRBV14, the J call TRBJ2-7; D unclear. Germline V gene data show CDR1 as SGHDN and CDR2 as FVKESK. The CDR3 loop spans 15 amino acids. The V end was cut by 0 bases, the J end by 2 bases, with 11 bases between. The CDR3: CASSQDPGPTYEQYF. For the CDR3, the DNA is TGTGCCAGCAGCCAAGACCCGGGTCCTACCTACGAGCAGTACTTC. The full variable domain, completed using reference TRBV14 and TRBJ2-7, is EAGVTQFPSHSVIEKGQTVTLRCDPISGHDNLYWYRRVMGKEIKFLLHFVKESKQDESGMPNNRFLAERTGGTYSTLKVQPAELEDSGVYFCASSQDPGPTYEQYFGPGTRLTVT.

The J gene is TRBJ2-5, the V gene TRBV7-6; TRBD1 matches 7 bases. J was trimmed by 7 bases and V by 1 base; bases with no gene match: 6. Germline lookup yields CDR1 SGHVS and CDR2 FNYEAQ. The CDR3 spans 14 residues. The CDR3 DNA sequence: TGTGCCAGCAGCTTAGGCAGGGGGTCGGGGACCCAGTACTTC. This translates into CASSLGRGSGTQYF.

This clonotype was seen only a few times. The chain combines TRBV7-9 with TRBJ2-1; TRBD2 aligns across 8 bases. The V gene's germline CDR1 is SEHNR and CDR2 FQNEAQ (reference sequence). V gave up 6 bases and J gave up 7 bases; unmatched junction bases: 17. This CDR3 comprises 17 residues. CDR3 region: CASRAWVSGGLWNEQFF. The CDR3, as DNA: TGTGCCAGCAGAGCTTGGGTGTCGGGGGGGCTCTGGAATGAGCAGTTCTTC.

The table lists this clonotype with a few counts. The chain uses TRBV5-4 and TRBJ2-1, with TRBD2 matching over 7 bases. Germline values: CDR1 SGHNT, CDR2 YYREEE (reference sequence). CDR3 length: 15 residues. V was clipped by 4 bases and J by 3 bases; unmatched bases: 7. CDR3 sequence: CASSLPREGYNEQFF. CDR3 nucleotide sequence: TGTGCCAGCAGCCTGCCCAGGGAGGGCTACAATGAGCAGTTCTTC.

This clonotype was seen ten or more times. This chain links TRBV6-1 with TRBJ1-6; 11 bases map to TRBD1. In germline, CDR1 is MNHNS, CDR2 SASEGT. V was pared by 7 bases and J by 9 bases, with 8 bases of the junction left unmatched. CDR3 length: 15 amino acids. The CDR3 is CASTTGTGGSSPLHF. Here the CDR3 DNA reads TGTGCCAGCACAACCGGGACAGGGGGTAGTTCACCCCTCCACTTT.

This clonotype occurred a few times. This sequence joins TRBV7-9 and TRBJ2-7; 10 bases agree with TRBD1. Germline loops: CDR1 SEHNR, CDR2 FQNEAQ (reference sequence). V was clipped by 4 bases and J by 5 bases; unmatched bases: 5. The CDR3 loop spans 14 amino acids. CDR3 in amino acids: CASSSTGGPNEQYF. CDR3 DNA: TGTGCCAGCAGCTCGACAGGGGGCCCGAACGAGCAGTACTTC.

The chain employs TRBV4-1 and TRBJ2-1; possibly TRBD2 for D (6 bases). There are 16 residues in the CDR3. Germline CDR1 and CDR2: MGHRA and YSYEKL. V was shortened by 4 bases and J by 0 bases, with 13 bases between the two germline ends. The CDR3 nucleotides read TGCGCCAGCAGCCCGGGACTGGGAAGCTCCTACAATGAGCAGTTCTTC. Translation: CASSPGLGSSYNEQFF.

V usage is TRBV10-3 and J usage is TRBJ2-3; D is unresolved. The germline gives CDR1 ENHRY, CDR2 SYGVKD. Trimming removed 3 bases at V and 2 bases at J, with 12 bases between. This CDR3 comprises 15 residues. The CDR3 is CAISDYSRDTDTQYF. The CDR3, as DNA: TGTGCCATCAGTGACTACAGCCGAGACACAGATACGCAGTATTTT.

This clonotype was detected only a few times. V is TRBV10-3 and J is TRBJ2-7, with 8 bases aligning to TRBD1. This CDR3 has 13 residues. V shed 7 bases and J 5 bases; nucleotides not matched to a gene: 7. Germline V lookup: CDR1 ENHRY, CDR2 SYGVKD. In DNA form, the CDR3 reads TGTGCCATCAAAGCGACAGGGGTGGACGAGCAGTACTTC. Its protein is CAIKATGVDEQYF.

This chain joins TRBV12-3 or TRBV12-4 and TRBJ1-4, with unresolved D. V dropped 1 base and J dropped 10 bases, with 10 bases sitting between them. The CDR3 contains 13 residues. In DNA form, the CDR3 reads TGTGCCAGCAGTTTAGTGTTCCCTGGAAAACTGTTTTTT. Protein product: CASSLVFPGKLFF.

This clonotype was found a few times. V usage is TRBV29-1 and J usage is TRBJ1-5; 8 positions agree with TRBD1. The CDR3 loop spans 13 amino acids. Germline V lookup: CDR1 SQVTM, CDR2 ANQGSEA. The V segment lost 7 bases and the J segment 7 bases; nucleotides outside the gene matches: 9. CDR3 sequence: CSGSGGSGQPQHF. The CDR3 DNA sequence: TGCAGCGGCTCAGGGGGCTCCGGCCAGCCCCAGCATTTT. Full variable domain (remainder filled in from reference TRBV29-1 and TRBJ1-5): SAVISQKPSRDICQRGTSLTIQCQVDSQVTMMFWYRQQPGQSLTLIATANQGSEATYESGFVIDKFPISRPNLTFSTLTVSNMSPEDSSIYLCSGSGGSGQPQHFGDGTRLSIL.

The V gene is TRBV12-3 or TRBV12-4, the J gene TRBJ1-1; D gene unclear. Trimming cost V 3 bases and J 8 bases, with 16 bases left between them. The CDR3 sequence is 14 residues long. The chain's CDR3 is CASSFVGGPAEAFF. The CDR3 coding sequence is TGTGCCAGCAGTTTCGTTGGAGGCCCCGCCGAAGCTTTCTTT.

This clonotype came up many times. This chain uses TRBV4-2 with TRBJ2-1; 9 bases map to TRBD2. The CDR3 is made up of 13 amino acids. Germline V gene sequence: CDR1 LGHNA, CDR2 YNFKEQ. V lost 8 bases and J lost 4; bases outside the gene matches: 3. CDR3 in DNA: TGTGCCAGCGGGACTAGCTCTTACAATGAGCAGTTCTTC. As protein: CASGTSSYNEQFF.

At least ten counts were recorded for this clonotype. The CDR3 coding sequence is TGCGCCAGCAGCTCGGACCCGGGACCCCCGAGCTCCTACGAGCAGTACTTC. This codes for CASSSDPGPPSSYEQYF. J is TRBJ2-7 and V is TRBV5-1; D tentatively reads TRBD1 or TRBD2 (5 bases each). The length of the CDR3 is 17 residues. The V end was cut by 3 bases, the J end by 0 bases, with 19 bases between. Germline loops: CDR1 SGHRS, CDR2 YFSETQ.

CDR3 amino acids: CASVTGTGGNIQYF. The CDR3 bases are TGTGCCAGCGTAACCGGGACAGGAGGGAACATTCAGTACTTC. This chain links TRBV11-1 with TRBJ2-4, with 8 bases that match TRBD1. Germline CDR1 and CDR2: SGHAT and FQDESV (reference sequence). The CDR3 has 14 amino acids. V shed 8 bases, J shed 7 bases, and the junction held 10 bases outside the gene matches.

This chain links TRBV5-5 with TRBJ1-5; D not certain. The CDR3 extends over 17 amino acids. Germline values: CDR1 SGHKS, CDR2 YYEKEE (reference sequence). The germline V and J ends were trimmed by 2 bases and 0 bases, with 15 bases remaining between them. The CDR3 DNA is TGTGCCAGCAGCTTTGGAGTCGGGTATTATAGCAATCAGCCCCAGCATTTT. It encodes CASSFGVGYYSNQPQHF.

There are a few counts of this clonotype. The chain employs TRBV7-9 and TRBJ2-1; D call uncertain. CDR3 length: 12 amino acids. Trimming removed 5 bases from V and 6 bases from J, with 8 bases in between. The V gene's germline CDR1 is SEHNR and CDR2 FQNEAQ (reference sequence). In DNA form, the CDR3 reads TGTGCCAGCAGCGACCCAGGCAATGAGCAGTTCTTC. Its translation: CASSDPGNEQFF.

The chain recombines TRBV5-1 with TRBJ2-1; D call uncertain. Trimming left V 4 bases short and J 7 bases short, with 15 bases between. Germline V gene lookup returns CDR1 SGHRS and CDR2 YFSETQ. The CDR3 runs 14 residues. For the CDR3, the DNA is TGCGCCAGCAGCCTTCGCCTCGTGAGGAATGAGCAGTTCTTC. Translation gives CASSLRLVRNEQFF.

This clonotype has a handful of counts. CDR3 nucleotide sequence: TGCGCCAGCAGCTTGGATCCTAGCGTTCCTACGCAGTATTTT. It yields the protein CASSLDPSVPTQYF. The chain joins TRBV5-1 to TRBJ2-3; D possibly corresponds to TRBD2 (6 bases). The ends were cut back, 0 bases at V and 8 bases at J, with 13 bases in the middle. Germline loops: CDR1 SGHRS, CDR2 YFSETQ. CDR3 length equals 14 residues.

The V and J genes are TRBV29-1 and TRBJ1-1, with D hard to call. Trimming shortened V by 7 bases and J by 5 bases, and 14 bases separated the two germline ends. The CDR3 is made up of 12 amino acids. CDR1 and CDR2 from the germline V gene are SQVTM and ANQGSEA. The CDR3 DNA is TGCAGCGATGCCGGTCGAGGAACTGAAGCTTTCTTT. This gives the protein CSDAGRGTEAFF.

This chain uses TRBV5-1 with TRBJ2-7; either TRBD1 or TRBD2 may fit D (5 bases each). Germline CDR1 is SGHRS and CDR2 is YFSETQ. V gave up 4 bases and J gave up 7 bases, with 15 bases separating them. The CDR3 sequence is 13 residues long. DNA for the CDR3: TGCGCCAGCAGCGGGGACCTCGAGTCGGAGCAGTACTTC. The encoded protein is CASSGDLESEQYF.

J is TRBJ1-6 and V is TRBV15; weak D call: TRBD1 (6 bases). Trimming pared 1 base from V and 8 bases from J, leaving 15 bases between. The CDR3 loop spans 16 amino acids. From germline, CDR1 is LNHNV and CDR2 YYDKDF (reference sequence). The CDR3: CATSRGPAGVDSPLHF. DNA of the CDR3: TGTGCCACCAGCAGAGGTCCGGCAGGGGTGGATTCACCCCTCCACTTT.

The gene calls are TRBV19 and TRBJ1-1; no reliable D call. Germline-derived CDR1 and CDR2 are LNHDA and SQIVND (reference sequence). The CDR3 length is 13 residues. The V and J ends lost 11 bases and 2 bases respectively, with 15 bases between them. This CDR3 is CASEDWGNTEAFF. In DNA, the CDR3 is TGTGCCTCAGAAGATTGGGGAAACACTGAAGCTTTCTTT. The whole variable domain, remainder taken from reference TRBV19 and TRBJ1-1, is DGGITQSPKYLFRKEGQNVTLSCEQNLNHDAMYWYRQDPGQGLRLIYYSQIVNDFQKGDIAEGYSVSREKKESFPLTVTSAQKNPTAFYLCASEDWGNTEAFFGQGTRLTVV.

The chain combines TRBV7-2 with TRBJ2-3; D unresolved. V lost 3 bases to trimming and J lost 2 bases, with 12 bases between them. The CDR3 is 15 residues long. From germline, CDR1 is SGHTA and CDR2 FQGNSA. The DNA for the CDR3 is TGTGCCAGCAGCTTTGTATTCCCCTACACAGATACGCAGTATTTT. Protein sequence: CASSFVFPYTDTQYF.

The sample holds a few counts of this clonotype. The V gene is TRBV5-1, the J gene TRBJ2-3; the D call may be TRBD1 or TRBD2 (6 bases each). V shed 7 bases and J shed 4 bases, with 19 bases lying between them. Germline CDR1 and CDR2: SGHRS and YFSETQ. The CDR3 runs to 15 residues. The DNA of the CDR3 is TGCGCCAGCGAACGGGCCCGGAGGGGGGCAGATACGCAGTATTTT. It translates to CASERARRGADTQYF.

In its sample, this clonotype was seen a few times. This sequence joins TRBV29-1 and TRBJ2-3, with TRBD1 identical over 9 bases. Losses at the gene ends were 6 bases for V and 5 bases for J; bases not matched to a gene: 3. The germline CDR1 and CDR2 sequences are SQVTM and ANQGSEA. The CDR3 covers 12 residues. CDR3 protein: CSVWTGEDTQYF. The CDR3, as DNA: TGCAGCGTATGGACAGGGGAAGATACGCAGTATTTT.